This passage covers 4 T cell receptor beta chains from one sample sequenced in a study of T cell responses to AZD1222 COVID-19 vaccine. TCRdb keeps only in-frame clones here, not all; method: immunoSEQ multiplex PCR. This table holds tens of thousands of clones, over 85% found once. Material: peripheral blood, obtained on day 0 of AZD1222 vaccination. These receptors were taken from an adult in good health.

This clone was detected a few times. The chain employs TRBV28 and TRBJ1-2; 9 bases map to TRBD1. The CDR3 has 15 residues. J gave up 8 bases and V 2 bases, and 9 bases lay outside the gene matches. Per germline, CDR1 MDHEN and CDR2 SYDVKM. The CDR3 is CASSLEGQGPLGYTF. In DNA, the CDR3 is TGTGCCAGCAGTTTAGAGGGACAGGGTCCATTGGGCTACACCTTC.

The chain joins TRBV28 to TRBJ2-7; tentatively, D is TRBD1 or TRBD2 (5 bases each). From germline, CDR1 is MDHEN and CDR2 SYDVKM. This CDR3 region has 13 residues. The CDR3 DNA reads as TGTGGCACCGGGGCGGTTGAGGGCTACGAGCAGTACTTC. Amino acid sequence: CGTGAVEGYEQYF.

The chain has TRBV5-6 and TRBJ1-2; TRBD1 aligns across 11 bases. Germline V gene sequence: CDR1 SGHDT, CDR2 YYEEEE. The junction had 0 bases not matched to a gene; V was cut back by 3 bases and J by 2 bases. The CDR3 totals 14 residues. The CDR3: CASSWDRGNYGYTF. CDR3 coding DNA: TGTGCCAGCAGCTGGGACAGGGGGAACTATGGCTACACCTTC.

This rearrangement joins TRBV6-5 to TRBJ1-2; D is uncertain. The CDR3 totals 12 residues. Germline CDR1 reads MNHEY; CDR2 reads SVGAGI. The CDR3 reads CASRDPPYGYTF. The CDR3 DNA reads TGTGCAAGCCGCGACCCTCCCTATGGCTACACCTTC.